Sequencing of this TCR beta chain was carried out in a study of early T cells in non-severe SARS-CoV-2 infection. Study-wide context: The authors sequenced bulk RNA from unsorted whole blood, leaving chains unpaired.

CDR1 and CDR2 from the germline V gene are SGHRS and YFSETQ. V was shortened by 4 bases and J by 4 bases, with 15 bases between the two germline ends. This CDR3 has 16 amino acids. TCRdb reanalysed the 5' RACE reads using MiXCR and keeps one entry per CDR3 protein. The sample yields 75,000 to 80,000 distinct CDR3 sequences, roughly 12% seen once. Sample: whole blood, taken at baseline. The chain combines TRBV5-1 with TRBJ1-6; tentative D call: TRBD1 (6 bases). The receptor comes from an adult who was a healthcare worker with PCR-confirmed SARS-CoV-2 infection or an uninfected control (not recorded which). In nucleotides, the CDR3 is TGCGCCAGCAGCCCCCAGGGGTTAGTTTATAATTCACCCCTCCACTTT. It translates to CASSPQGLVYNSPLHF.